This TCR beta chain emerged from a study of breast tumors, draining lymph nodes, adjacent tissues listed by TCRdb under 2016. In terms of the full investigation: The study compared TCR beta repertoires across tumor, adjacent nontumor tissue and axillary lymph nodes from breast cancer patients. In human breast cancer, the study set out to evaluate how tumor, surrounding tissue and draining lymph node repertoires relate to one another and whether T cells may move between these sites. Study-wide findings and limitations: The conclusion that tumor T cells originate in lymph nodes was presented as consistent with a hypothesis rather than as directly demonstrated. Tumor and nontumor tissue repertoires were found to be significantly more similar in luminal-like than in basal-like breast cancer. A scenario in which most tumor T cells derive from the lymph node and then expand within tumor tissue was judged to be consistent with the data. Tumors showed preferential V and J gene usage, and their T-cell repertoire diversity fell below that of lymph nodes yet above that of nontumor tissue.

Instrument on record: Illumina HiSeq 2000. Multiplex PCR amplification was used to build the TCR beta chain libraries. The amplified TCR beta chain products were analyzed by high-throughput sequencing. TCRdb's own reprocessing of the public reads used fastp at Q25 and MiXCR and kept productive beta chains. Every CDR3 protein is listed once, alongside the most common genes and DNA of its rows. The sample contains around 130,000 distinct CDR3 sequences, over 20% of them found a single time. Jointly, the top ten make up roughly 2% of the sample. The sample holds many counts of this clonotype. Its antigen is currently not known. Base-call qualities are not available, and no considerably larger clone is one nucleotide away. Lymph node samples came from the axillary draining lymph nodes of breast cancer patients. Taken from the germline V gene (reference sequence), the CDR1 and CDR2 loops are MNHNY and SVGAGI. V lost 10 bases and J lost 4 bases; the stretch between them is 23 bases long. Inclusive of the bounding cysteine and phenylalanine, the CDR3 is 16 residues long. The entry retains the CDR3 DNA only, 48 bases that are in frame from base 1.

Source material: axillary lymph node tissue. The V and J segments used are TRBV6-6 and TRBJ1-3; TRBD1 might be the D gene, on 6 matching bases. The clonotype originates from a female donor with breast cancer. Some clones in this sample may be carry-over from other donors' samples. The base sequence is TGTGCCACCAAACCTCAGGGGCCCTGGGGGGGAAACACCATATATTTT. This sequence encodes CATKPQGPWGGNTIYF.